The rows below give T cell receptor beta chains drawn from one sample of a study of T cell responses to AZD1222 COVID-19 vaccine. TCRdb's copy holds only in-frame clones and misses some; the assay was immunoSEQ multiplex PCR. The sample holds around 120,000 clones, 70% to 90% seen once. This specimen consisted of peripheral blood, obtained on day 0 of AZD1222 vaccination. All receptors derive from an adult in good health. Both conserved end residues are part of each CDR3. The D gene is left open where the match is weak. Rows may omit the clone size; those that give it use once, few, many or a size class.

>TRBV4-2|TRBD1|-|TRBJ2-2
CASSQGAGGIGELFF
TGTGCCAGCAGCCAGGGAGCAGGGGGCATCGGGGAGCTGTTTTTT
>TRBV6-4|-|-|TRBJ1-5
CASRPHRDSNQPQHF
TGTGCCAGCAGGCCTCATCGGGATAGCAATCAGCCCCAGCATTTT
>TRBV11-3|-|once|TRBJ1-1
CASSPDGRNTEAFF
TGTGCCAGCAGCCCGGACGGCCGGAACACTGAAGCTTTCTTT
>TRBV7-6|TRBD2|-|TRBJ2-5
CASSPGLAEETQYF
TGTGCCAGCAGCCCGGGACTAGCGGAAGAGACCCAGTACTTC
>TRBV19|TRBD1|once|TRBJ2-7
CASSPLGTGEQYF
TGTGCCAGTAGTCCTCTGGGGACAGGCGAGCAGTACTTC
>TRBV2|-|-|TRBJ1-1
CASSDWTPNTEAFF
TGTGCCAGCAGTGATTGGACACCGAACACTGAAGCTTTCTTT
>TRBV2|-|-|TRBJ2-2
CASSVVEATGELFF
TGTGCCAGCAGTGTAGTGGAGGCCACCGGGGAGCTGTTTTTT
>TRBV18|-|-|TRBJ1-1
CASSPKGWTEAFF
TGTGCCAGCTCACCTAAGGGGTGGACTGAAGCTTTCTTT
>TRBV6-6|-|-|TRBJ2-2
CASSYGGSAGELFF
TGTGCCAGCAGTTACGGGGGATCCGCCGGGGAGCTGTTTTTT
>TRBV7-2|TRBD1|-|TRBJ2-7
CASSTDRDDEQYF
TGTGCCAGCAGCACAGACAGGGACGACGAGCAGTACTTC
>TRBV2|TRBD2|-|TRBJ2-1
CASSELAGGRQFF
TGTGCCAGCAGTGAGCTAGCGGGAGGCCGACAGTTCTTC
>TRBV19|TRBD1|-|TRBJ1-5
CASSQWTGKRGANQPQHF
TGTGCCAGTAGTCAATGGACAGGGAAAAGAGGGGCCAATCAGCCCCAGCATTTT
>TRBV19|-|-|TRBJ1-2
CASSPRGLYGYTF
TGTGCCAGTAGCCCAAGGGGGTTGTATGGCTACACCTTC
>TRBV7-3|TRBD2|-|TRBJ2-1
CASSLGLAGAREQFF
TGTGCCAGCAGCTTAGGACTAGCGGGAGCGCGGGAGCAGTTCTTC
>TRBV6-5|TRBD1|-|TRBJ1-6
CASSPGTGSSPLHF
TGTGCCAGCAGTCCCGGGACAGGGTCTTCACCCCTCCACTTT
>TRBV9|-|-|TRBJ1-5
CASSVSLDRDQPQHF
TGTGCCAGCAGCGTCTCCCTGGATCGGGATCAGCCCCAGCATTTT
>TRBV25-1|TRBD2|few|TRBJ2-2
CASSPGTSGSSDTGELFF
TGTGCCAGCAGTCCCGGGACTAGCGGGAGTTCCGACACCGGGGAGCTGTTTTTT
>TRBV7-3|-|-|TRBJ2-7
CASSLSGQTADEQYF
TGTGCCAGCAGCTTATCCGGACAGACGGCGGACGAGCAGTACTTC
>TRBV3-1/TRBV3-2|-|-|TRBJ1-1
CASSREGTEAFF
TGTGCCAGCAGCCGGGAAGGCACTGAAGCTTTCTTT
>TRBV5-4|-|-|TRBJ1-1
CASSPEGGTLNTEAFF
TGTGCCAGCAGCCCTGAAGGGGGAACGCTGAACACTGAAGCTTTCTTT
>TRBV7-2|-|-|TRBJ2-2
CASSYAGTNTGELFF
TGTGCCAGCAGCTACGCCGGGACAAACACCGGGGAGCTGTTTTTT
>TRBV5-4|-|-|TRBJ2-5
CASSPPGQGIETQYF
TGTGCCAGCAGCCCCCCCGGGCAGGGAATAGAGACCCAGTACTTC